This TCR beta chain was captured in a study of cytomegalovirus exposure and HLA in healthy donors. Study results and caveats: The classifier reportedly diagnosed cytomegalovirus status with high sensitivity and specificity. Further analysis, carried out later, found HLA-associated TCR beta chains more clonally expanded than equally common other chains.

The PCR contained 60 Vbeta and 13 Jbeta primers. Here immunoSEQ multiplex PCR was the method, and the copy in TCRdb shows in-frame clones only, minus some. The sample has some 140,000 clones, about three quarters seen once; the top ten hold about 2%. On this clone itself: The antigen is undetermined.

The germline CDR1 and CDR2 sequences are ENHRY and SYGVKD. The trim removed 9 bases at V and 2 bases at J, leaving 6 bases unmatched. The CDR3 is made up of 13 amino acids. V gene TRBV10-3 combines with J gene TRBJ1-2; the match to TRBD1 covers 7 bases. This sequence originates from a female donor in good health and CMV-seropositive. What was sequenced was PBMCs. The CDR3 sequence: CAIRGTENYGYTF. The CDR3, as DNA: TGTGCCATTAGAGGGACAGAGAACTATGGCTACACCTTC.